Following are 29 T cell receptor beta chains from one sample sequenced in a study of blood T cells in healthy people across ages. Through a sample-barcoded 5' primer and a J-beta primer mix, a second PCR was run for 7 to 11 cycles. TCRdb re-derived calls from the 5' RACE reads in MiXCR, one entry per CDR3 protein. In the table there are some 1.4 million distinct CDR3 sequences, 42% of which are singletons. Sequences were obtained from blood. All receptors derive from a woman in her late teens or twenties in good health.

CDR3 region: CASSLRGGTGDNEQFF. CDR3 DNA: TGTGCCAGCAGCTTAAGGGGGGGGACAGGAGACAATGAGCAGTTCTTC. V and J are TRBV7-3 and TRBJ2-1; weak D call: TRBD1 (8 bases). CDR1 and CDR2 (germline): SGHTA, FQGTGA. V lost 1 base, J lost 5 bases, and 15 bases lay in between. The CDR3 length is 16 residues.

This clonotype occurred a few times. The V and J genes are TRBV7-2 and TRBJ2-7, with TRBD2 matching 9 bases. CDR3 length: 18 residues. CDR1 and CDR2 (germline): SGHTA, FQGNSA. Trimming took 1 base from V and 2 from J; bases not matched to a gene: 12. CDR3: CASSLEKVSGTSTYEQYF. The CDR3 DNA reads TGTGCCAGCAGCTTAGAGAAAGTTTCGGGGACTAGCACCTACGAGCAGTACTTC.

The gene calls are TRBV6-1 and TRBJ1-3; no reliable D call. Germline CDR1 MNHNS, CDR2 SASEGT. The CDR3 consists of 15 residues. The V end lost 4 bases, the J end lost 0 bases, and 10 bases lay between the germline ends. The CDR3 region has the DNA TGTGCCAGCAGTGTGAGCCTTCGCTCTGGAAACACCATATATTTT. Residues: CASSVSLRSGNTIYF.

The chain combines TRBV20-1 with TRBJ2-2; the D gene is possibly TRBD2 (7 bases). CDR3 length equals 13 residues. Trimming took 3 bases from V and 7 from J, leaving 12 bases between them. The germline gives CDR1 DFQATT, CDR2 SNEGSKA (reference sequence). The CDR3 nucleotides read TGCAGTGCTAGGGGGGGGGCAATCGGGGAGCTGTTTTTT. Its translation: CSARGGAIGELFF.

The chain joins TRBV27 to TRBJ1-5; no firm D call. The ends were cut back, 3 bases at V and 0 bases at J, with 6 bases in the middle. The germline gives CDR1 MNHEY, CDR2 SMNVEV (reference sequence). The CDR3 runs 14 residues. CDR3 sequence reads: CASSFDYSNQPQHF. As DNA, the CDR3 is TGTGCCAGCAGTTTCGACTATAGCAATCAGCCCCAGCATTTT.

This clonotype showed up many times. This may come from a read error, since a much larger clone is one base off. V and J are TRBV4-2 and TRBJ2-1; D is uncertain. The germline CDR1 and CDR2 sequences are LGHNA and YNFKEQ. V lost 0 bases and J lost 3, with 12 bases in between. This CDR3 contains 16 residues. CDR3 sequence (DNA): TGTGCCAGCAGCCAAGACGCGGCCCTCCTCTACAATGAGCAGTTCTTC. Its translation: CASSQDAALLYNEQFF.

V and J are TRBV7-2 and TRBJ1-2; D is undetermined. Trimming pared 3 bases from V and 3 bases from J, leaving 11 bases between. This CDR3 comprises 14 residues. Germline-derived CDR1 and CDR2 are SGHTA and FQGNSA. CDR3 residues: CASSFMGWDYGYTF. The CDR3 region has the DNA TGTGCCAGCAGCTTTATGGGCTGGGACTATGGCTACACCTTC.

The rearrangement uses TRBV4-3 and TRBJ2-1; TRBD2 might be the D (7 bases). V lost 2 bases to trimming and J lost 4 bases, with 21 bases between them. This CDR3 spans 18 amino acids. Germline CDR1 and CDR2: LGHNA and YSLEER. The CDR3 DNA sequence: TGCGCCAGCAGCCAAACCTTCCTTACGGGGGGCGGATACAATGAGCAGTTCTTC. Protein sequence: CASSQTFLTGGGYNEQFF.

This chain's CDR3 is CASSPPGGGSGVNEQYF. CDR3 DNA sequence: TGCGCCAGCAGCCCCCCGGGCGGCGGGAGCGGGGTGAATGAGCAGTACTTC. The chain recombines TRBV5-1 with TRBJ2-5; 7 positions match TRBD2. Germline CDR1 and CDR2: SGHRS and YFSETQ. V lost 4 bases, J lost 11 bases, and 23 bases stayed unmatched. CDR3 length equals 17 residues.

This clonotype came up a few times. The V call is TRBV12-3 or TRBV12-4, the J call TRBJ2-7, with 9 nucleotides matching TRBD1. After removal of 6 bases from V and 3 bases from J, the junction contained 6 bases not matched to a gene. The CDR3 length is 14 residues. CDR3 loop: CASSVGTGIYEQYF. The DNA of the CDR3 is TGTGCCAGCAGCGTCGGGACAGGGATCTACGAGCAGTACTTC.

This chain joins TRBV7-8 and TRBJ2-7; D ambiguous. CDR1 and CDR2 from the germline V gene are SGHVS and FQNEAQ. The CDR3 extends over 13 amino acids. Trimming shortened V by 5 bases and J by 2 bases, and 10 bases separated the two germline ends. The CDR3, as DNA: TGTGCCAGCAGCCCAACCTACCCCTACGAGCAGTACTTC. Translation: CASSPTYPYEQYF.

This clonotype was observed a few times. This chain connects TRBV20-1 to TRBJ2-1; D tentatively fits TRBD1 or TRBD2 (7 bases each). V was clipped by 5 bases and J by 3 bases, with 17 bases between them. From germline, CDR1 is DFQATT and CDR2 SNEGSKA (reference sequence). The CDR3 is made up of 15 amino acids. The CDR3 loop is CSAGTSGTVYNEQFF. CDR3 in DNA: TGCAGTGCTGGGACGAGCGGGACAGTCTACAATGAGCAGTTCTTC.

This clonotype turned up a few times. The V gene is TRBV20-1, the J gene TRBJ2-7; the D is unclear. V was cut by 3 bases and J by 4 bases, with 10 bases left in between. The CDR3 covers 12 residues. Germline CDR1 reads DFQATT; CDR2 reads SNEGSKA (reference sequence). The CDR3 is CSARSSVYEQYF. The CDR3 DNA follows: TGCAGTGCTAGGAGCAGTGTATACGAGCAGTACTTC.

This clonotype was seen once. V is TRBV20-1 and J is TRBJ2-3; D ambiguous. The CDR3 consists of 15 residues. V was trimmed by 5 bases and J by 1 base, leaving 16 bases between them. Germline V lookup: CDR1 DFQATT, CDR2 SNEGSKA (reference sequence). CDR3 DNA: TGCAGTGCTGGTTATTTTAAAGCCGGCACAGATACGCAGTATTTT. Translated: CSAGYFKAGTDTQYF.

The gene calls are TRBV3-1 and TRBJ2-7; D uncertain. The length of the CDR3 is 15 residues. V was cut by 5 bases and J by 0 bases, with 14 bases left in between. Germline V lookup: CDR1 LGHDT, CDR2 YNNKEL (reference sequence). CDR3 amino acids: CASSFGGKSSYEQYF. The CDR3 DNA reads TGTGCCAGCAGCTTCGGCGGAAAAAGCTCCTACGAGCAGTACTTC.

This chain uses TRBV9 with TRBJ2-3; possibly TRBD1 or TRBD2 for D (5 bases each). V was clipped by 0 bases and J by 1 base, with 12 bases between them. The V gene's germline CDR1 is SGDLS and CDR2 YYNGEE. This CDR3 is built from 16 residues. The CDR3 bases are TGTGCCAGCAGCGTAGGCGTGGGGGTCCGCACAGATACGCAGTATTTT. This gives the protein CASSVGVGVRTDTQYF.

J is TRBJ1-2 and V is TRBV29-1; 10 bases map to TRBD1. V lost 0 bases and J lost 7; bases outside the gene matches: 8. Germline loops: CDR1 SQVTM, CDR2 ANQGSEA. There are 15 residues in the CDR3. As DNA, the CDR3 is TGCAGCGTTGAAGATCAGCGACAGGGGGCGGCTGGCTACACCTTC. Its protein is CSVEDQRQGAAGYTF.

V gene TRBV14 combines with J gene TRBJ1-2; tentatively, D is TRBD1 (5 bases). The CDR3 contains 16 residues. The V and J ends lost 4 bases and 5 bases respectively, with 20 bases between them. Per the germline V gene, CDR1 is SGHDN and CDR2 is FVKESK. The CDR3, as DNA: TGTGCCAGCAGCCCTCCTGGGACCGGGACTAGTTATGGCTACACCTTC. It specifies CASSPPGTGTSYGYTF.

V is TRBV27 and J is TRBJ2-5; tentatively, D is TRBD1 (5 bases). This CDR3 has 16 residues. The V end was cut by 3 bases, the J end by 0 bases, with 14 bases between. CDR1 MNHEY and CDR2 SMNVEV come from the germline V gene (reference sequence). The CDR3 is CASSFRPRTNQETQYF. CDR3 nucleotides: TGTGCCAGCAGTTTCAGACCCCGGACAAACCAAGAGACCCAGTACTTC.

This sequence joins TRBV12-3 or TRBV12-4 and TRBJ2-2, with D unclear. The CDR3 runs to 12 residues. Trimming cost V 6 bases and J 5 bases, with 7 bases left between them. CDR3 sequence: CASRFGTGELFF. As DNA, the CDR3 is TGTGCCAGCAGGTTCGGAACCGGGGAGCTGTTTTTT.

The CDR3 sequence: CSADNYFGEQYF. CDR3 coding DNA: TGCAGTGCTGATAACTATTTCGGGGAGCAGTACTTC. This chain uses TRBV20-1 with TRBJ2-4, with TRBD2 as a possible D gene (5 bases). The V end was cut by 5 bases, the J end by 13 bases, with 18 bases between. CDR1 is DFQATT, CDR2 SNEGSKA, per germline (reference sequence). The CDR3 consists of 12 residues.

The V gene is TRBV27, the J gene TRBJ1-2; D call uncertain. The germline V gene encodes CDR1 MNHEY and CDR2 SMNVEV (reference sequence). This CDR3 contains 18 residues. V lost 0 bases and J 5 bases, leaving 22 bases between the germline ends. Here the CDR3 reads CASSLSMGPPGGLYGYTF. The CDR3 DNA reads TGTGCCAGCAGTTTATCGATGGGCCCGCCGGGAGGGCTATATGGCTACACCTTC.

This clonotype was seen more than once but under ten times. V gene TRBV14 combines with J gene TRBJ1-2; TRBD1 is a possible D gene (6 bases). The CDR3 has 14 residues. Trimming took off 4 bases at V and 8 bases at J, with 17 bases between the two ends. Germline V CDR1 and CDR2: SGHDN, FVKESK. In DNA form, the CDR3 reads TGTGCCAGCAGCCTGAGAACAGGGAGAGTCGGCTACACCTTC. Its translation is CASSLRTGRVGYTF.

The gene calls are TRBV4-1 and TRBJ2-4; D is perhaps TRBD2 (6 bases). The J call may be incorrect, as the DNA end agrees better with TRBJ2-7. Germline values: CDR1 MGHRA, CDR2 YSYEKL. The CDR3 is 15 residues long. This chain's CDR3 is CASSQDSGEVYEQYF. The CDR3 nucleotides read TGCGCCAGCAGCCAAGATTCGGGGGAGGTATACGAGCAGTACTTC.

The CDR3 bases are TGTGCCAGCAGCCATTCAATCTCCTACGAGCAGTACTTC. Protein: CASSHSISYEQYF. The rearrangement joins TRBV3-1 to TRBJ2-7; D is uncertain. V was trimmed by 3 bases and J by 0 bases, leaving 6 bases between them. The CDR3 spans 13 residues. CDR1 LGHDT and CDR2 YNNKEL come from the germline V gene (reference sequence).

In DNA form, the CDR3 reads TGCAGTGCTGCAGGACTAGCGGGAGGCCGATCCTACAATGAGCAGTTCTTC. Residues: CSAAGLAGGRSYNEQFF. This chain connects TRBV20-1 to TRBJ2-1; 14 bases are a match to TRBD2. This CDR3 is built from 17 residues. The trim removed 5 bases at V and 1 base at J, leaving 7 bases unmatched. Germline lookup yields CDR1 DFQATT and CDR2 SNEGSKA (reference sequence).

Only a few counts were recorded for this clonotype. CDR3 nucleotide sequence: TGCGCCAGCAGGGAGACAGGGGAGATAGGAGCTTTCTTT. Encoded protein: CASRETGEIGAFF. The chain employs TRBV4-1 and TRBJ1-1; TRBD1 aligns across 8 bases. The germline gives CDR1 MGHRA, CDR2 YSYEKL. The CDR3 sequence is 13 residues long. V shed 6 bases, J shed 10 bases, and the junction held 10 bases outside the gene matches.

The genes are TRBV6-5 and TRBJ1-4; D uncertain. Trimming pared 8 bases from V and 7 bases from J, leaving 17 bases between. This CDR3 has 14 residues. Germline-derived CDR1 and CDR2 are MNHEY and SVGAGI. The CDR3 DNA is TGTGCCAGCGTTCAAGCCGCCGGCGGTGAAAAACTGTTTTTT. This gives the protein CASVQAAGGEKLFF.

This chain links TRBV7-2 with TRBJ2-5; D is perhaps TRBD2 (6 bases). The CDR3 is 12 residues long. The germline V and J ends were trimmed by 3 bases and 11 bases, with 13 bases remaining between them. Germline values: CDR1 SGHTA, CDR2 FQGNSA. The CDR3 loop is CASSFASREQYF. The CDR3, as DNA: TGTGCCAGCAGCTTTGCTAGCCGGGAGCAGTACTTC. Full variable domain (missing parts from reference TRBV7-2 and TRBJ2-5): GAGVSQSPSNKVTEKGKDVELRCDPISGHTALYWYRQSLGQGLEFLIYFQGNSAPDKSGLPSDRFSAERTGGSVSTLTIQRTQQEDSAVYLCASSFASREQYFGPGTRLLVL.